This T cell receptor (beta chain) was observed in a study of vaccination and CD4 T cells after COVID-19. On this clonotype: The target antigen is unknown.

Trimming left V 5 bases short and J 3 bases short, with 17 bases between. CDR3 size: 15 residues. Germline V gene lookup returns CDR1 SGHVS and CDR2 FNYEAQ. The sample's treatment: roughly nine-day PBMC culture with coronavirus spike peptide pools or control peptides (ViraFEST assay). TCRs were sequenced by ViraFEST after antigen-specific T cells had been expanded with peptide pools. The Oncomine TCR Beta short-read assay was applied to DNA of cultured CD4+ T cells. In TCRdb, the PCR reads were re-called with MiXCR into one record per CDR3 protein. The data contain 4,000 to 6,000 distinct CDR3 sequences, about 80% of them singletons.

The sequencing sample was made of CD4+ T cells from blood, cultured in vitro. The gene calls are TRBV7-6 and TRBJ2-7; maybe TRBD2 (6 bases). The sequence was collected from a human donor who had recovered from COVID-19. The CDR3 here is CASSPISLANYEQYF. The DNA of the CDR3 is TGTGCCAGCAGCCCCATCAGCCTAGCGAACTACGAGCAGTACTTC. Using reference TRBV7-6 and TRBJ2-7 for the parts outside the CDR3, the full variable domain is GAGVSQSPRYKVTKRGQDVALRCDPISGHVSLYWYRQALGQGPEFLTYFNYEAQQDKSGLPNDRFSAERPEGSISTLTIQRTEQRDSAMYRCASSPISLANYEQYFGPGTRLTVT.